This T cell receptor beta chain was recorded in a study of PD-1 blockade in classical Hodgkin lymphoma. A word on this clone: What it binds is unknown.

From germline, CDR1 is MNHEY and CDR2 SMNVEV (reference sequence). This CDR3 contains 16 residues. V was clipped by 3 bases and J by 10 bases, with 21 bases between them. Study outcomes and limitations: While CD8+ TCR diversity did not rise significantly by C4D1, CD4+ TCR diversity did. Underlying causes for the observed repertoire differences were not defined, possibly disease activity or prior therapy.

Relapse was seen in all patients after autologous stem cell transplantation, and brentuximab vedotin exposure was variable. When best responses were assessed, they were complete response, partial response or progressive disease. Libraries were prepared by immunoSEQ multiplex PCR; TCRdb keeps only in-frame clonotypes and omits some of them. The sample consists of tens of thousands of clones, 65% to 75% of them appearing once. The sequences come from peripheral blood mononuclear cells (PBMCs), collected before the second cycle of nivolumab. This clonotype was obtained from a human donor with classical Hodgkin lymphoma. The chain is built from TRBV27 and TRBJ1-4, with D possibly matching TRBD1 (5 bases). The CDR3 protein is CASSLGVQANRGKLFF. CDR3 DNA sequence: TGTGCCAGCAGTTTGGGGGTACAGGCGAATAGGGGAAAACTGTTTTTT.